The 20 T cell receptor beta chains in this list originate from one sample, sequenced in a study of STAT5B mutations in CD4+ large granular lymphocyte leukemia. The repertoire was sequenced with immunoSEQ multiplex PCR; TCRdb's copy has only in-frame clones and lacks some. The data hold about 34,000 clones, with around three quarters observed a single time. Sequenced material: CD4+ T cells from blood buffy coats. The receptors stem from a human donor in good health.

The rearrangement joins TRBV5-5 to TRBJ1-1; perhaps TRBD1 as D (5 bases). Between the trimmed V and J ends, which lost 3 bases and 4 bases, there was a span of 13 bases. This CDR3 comprises 14 residues. In germline, CDR1 is SGHKS, CDR2 YYEKEE (reference sequence). Here the CDR3 reads CASSWDFEGTEAFF. As DNA, the CDR3 is TGTGCCAGCAGCTGGGACTTTGAGGGCACTGAAGCTTTCTTT.

A note on this clone: Relative to the germline gene, one junction end is altered; a read error may explain this. V gene TRBV14 combines with J gene TRBJ2-7; D unclear. Germline CDR1 and CDR2: SGHDN and FVKESK. The CDR3 has 14 residues. The CDR3 sequence is CASSQRRISHEQYF. The CDR3 region has the DNA TGTGCCAGCAGCCAAAGGCGGATCTCCCACGAGCAGTACTTC.

This clone was seen more than once but under ten times. This rearrangement joins TRBV4-1 to TRBJ2-6, with D possibly TRBD2 on 5 matching bases. CDR3 length: 16 residues. Per the germline V gene, CDR1 is MGHRA and CDR2 is YSYEKL. V was pared by 4 bases and J by 4 bases, with 14 bases between. In DNA, the CDR3 is TGCGCCAGCAGCCTCTTTCGGGGAGCCGGGGCCAACGTCCTGACTTTC. Its protein is CASSLFRGAGANVLTF.

This clone occurred a few times. The chain uses TRBV5-1 and TRBJ2-2; either TRBD1 or TRBD2 may fit D (5 bases each). The CDR3 runs 14 residues. V was shortened by 7 bases and J by 6 bases, with 16 bases between the two germline ends. Germline loops: CDR1 SGHRS, CDR2 YFSETQ. DNA of the CDR3: TGCGCCAGCCGAGGGGTCAGCATGGCCGGGGAGCTGTTTTTT. It is translated as CASRGVSMAGELFF.

This chain uses TRBV10-3 with TRBJ2-7, with D perhaps matching TRBD1 or TRBD2 (5 bases each). The germline V gene has CDR1 ENHRY and CDR2 SYGVKD. This CDR3 has 13 amino acids. V lost 4 bases and J 3 bases, leaving 10 bases between the germline ends. CDR3 nucleotides: TGTGCCATCAGTGTGGGACGGGGCTACGAGCAGTACTTC. It specifies CAISVGRGYEQYF.

This clone was picked up a small number of times. The rearrangement uses TRBV10-3 and TRBJ1-2, with 7 positions matching TRBD1. Trimming cost V 0 bases and J 1 base; bases outside gene matches: 5. This CDR3 is 16 amino acids long. Germline loops: CDR1 ENHRY, CDR2 SYGVKD. CDR3 coding DNA: TGTGCCATCAGTGAGTCGCTAGGACAGGTTAACTATGGCTACACCTTC. Translation: CAISESLGQVNYGYTF.

The sample holds a few counts of this clone. This chain connects TRBV27 to TRBJ1-1; D is undetermined. Germline V gene data show CDR1 as MNHEY and CDR2 as SMNVEV (reference sequence). Between the trimmed V and J ends, which lost 8 bases and 3 bases, there was a span of 13 bases. The CDR3 spans 13 residues. CDR3 sequence: CASAHAWDTEAFF. The CDR3 coding sequence is TGTGCCAGCGCACATGCCTGGGACACTGAAGCTTTCTTT.

CDR3 nucleotides: TGTGCCAGCAGCCCGGGCGCGGGGGGCAACTATGGCTACACCTTC. Translating it yields CASSPGAGGNYGYTF. This chain uses TRBV5-6 with TRBJ1-2, with a tentative D call TRBD1 (6 bases). The CDR3 has 15 residues. Germline lookup yields CDR1 SGHDT and CDR2 YYEEEE. Trimming left V 4 bases short and J 2 bases short, with 15 bases between.

The V call is TRBV15, the J call TRBJ2-2; 9 bases match TRBD1. Germline-derived CDR1 and CDR2 are LNHNV and YYDKDF (reference sequence). V shed 4 bases and J 5 bases; nucleotides not matched to a gene: 8. CDR3 length equals 16 residues. CDR3 protein: CATSTRRTGDTGELFF. In DNA form, the CDR3 reads TGTGCCACCAGCACTCGGAGGACAGGGGATACCGGGGAGCTGTTTTTT.

This sequence joins TRBV29-1 and TRBJ1-1; 7 bases agree with TRBD1. V lost 6 bases to trimming and J lost 10 bases; unmatched junction nucleotides: 14. Germline CDR1 is SQVTM and CDR2 is ANQGSEA. The CDR3 has 13 residues. CDR3: CSVDSRQGQGAFF. CDR3 nucleotides: TGCAGCGTGGACTCTAGACAGGGACAAGGAGCTTTCTTT.

This clone was recorded a few times. The rearrangement links TRBV19 to TRBJ1-1; D gene uncertain. CDR3 length: 13 amino acids. CDR1 and CDR2 (germline): LNHDA, SQIVND (reference sequence). Deletions cut 5 bases from V and 3 bases from J, with 10 bases between. The CDR3 is CASSPTGYTEAFF. In nucleotides, the CDR3 is TGTGCCAGTAGTCCCACCGGGTACACTGAAGCTTTCTTT. Supplemented by reference TRBV19 and TRBJ1-1, the full variable domain reads DGGITQSPKYLFRKEGQNVTLSCEQNLNHDAMYWYRQDPGQGLRLIYYSQIVNDFQKGDIAEGYSVSREKKESFPLTVTSAQKNPTAFYLCASSPTGYTEAFFGQGTRLTVV.

The chain couples TRBV5-4 to TRBJ2-2; 7 bases align to TRBD1. This CDR3 spans 16 amino acids. Germline V gene data show CDR1 as SGHNT and CDR2 as YYREEE (reference sequence). Trimming cost V 6 bases and J 4 bases; bases outside gene matches: 12. The CDR3 here is CASTPSPGQITGELFF. CDR3 nucleotide sequence: TGTGCCAGCACCCCCTCTCCGGGACAGATCACCGGGGAGCTGTTTTTT.

V is TRBV29-1 and J is TRBJ1-2; the D is unclear. Trimming took 2 bases from V and 3 from J, leaving 13 bases between them. The CDR3 extends over 14 amino acids. Germline CDR1 reads SQVTM; CDR2 reads ANQGSEA. CDR3 nucleotide sequence: TGCAGCGTTGAATATAAGGGAGTTGACTATGGCTACACCTTC. It codes for CSVEYKGVDYGYTF.

The chain carries TRBV5-6 and TRBJ2-2, with 9 bases matching TRBD1. The ends lost 1 base at V and 6 bases at J; junction bases unmatched: 4. CDR1 is SGHDT, CDR2 YYEEEE, per germline. The CDR3 sequence is 15 residues long. The CDR3 coding sequence is TGTGCCAGCAGCTTGACAGGGGGCGCGTCCGGGGAGCTGTTTTTT. It specifies CASSLTGGASGELFF.

This clone was observed a few times. V is TRBV10-3 and J is TRBJ1-5, with D uncertain. The CDR3 covers 12 residues. Germline V gene data show CDR1 as ENHRY and CDR2 as SYGVKD. Deletions cut 3 bases from V and 4 bases from J, with 4 bases between. This CDR3 reads CAISDTNQPQHF. The CDR3 DNA sequence: TGTGCCATCAGTGACACAAATCAGCCCCAGCATTTT.

This clone was counted a single time. The chain joins TRBV9 to TRBJ2-5, with 7 positions matching TRBD1. This CDR3 is 14 amino acids long. V was pared by 0 bases and J by 4 bases, with 3 bases of the junction left unmatched. Germline V gene sequence: CDR1 SGDLS, CDR2 YYNGEE. This CDR3 reads CASSVEQGRETQYF. The CDR3 DNA follows: TGTGCCAGCAGCGTAGAACAGGGGAGAGAGACCCAGTACTTC.

The rearrangement joins TRBV18 to TRBJ2-3; maybe TRBD2 (6 bases). Germline CDR1 and CDR2: KGHSH and LQKENI. CDR3 length equals 18 residues. V dropped 2 bases and J dropped 2 bases, with 20 bases sitting between them. The CDR3 nucleotides read TGTGCCAGCTCACCATTGAGCGGCGGCGGGATCCACACAGATACGCAGTATTTT. Translated, it gives CASSPLSGGGIHTDTQYF.

V usage is TRBV6-6 and J usage is TRBJ2-3; TRBD1 aligns across 8 bases. The J segment lost 4 bases and the V segment lost 5 bases, leaving 5 bases of the junction unmatched. From germline, CDR1 is MNHNY and CDR2 SVGAGI (reference sequence). This CDR3 is 14 amino acids long. The CDR3, as DNA: TGTGCCAGCAGTGGGGGCAGGGGGCCAGATACGCAGTATTTT. It is translated as CASSGGRGPDTQYF.

The rearrangement joins TRBV6-1 to TRBJ2-7; 9 positions match TRBD1. This CDR3 is built from 14 residues. The germline gives CDR1 MNHNS, CDR2 SASEGT. Trimming cost V 0 bases and J 8 bases; bases outside gene matches: 5. The CDR3 DNA reads as TGTGCCAGCAGTGAAGCAGGGACAGGGCTTAAGCAGTACTTC. As protein: CASSEAGTGLKQYF.

The rearrangement uses TRBV5-4 and TRBJ2-2; 8 nucleotides match TRBD2. V shed 4 bases and J 5 bases; nucleotides not matched to a gene: 7. This CDR3 has 15 amino acids. The germline V gene encodes CDR1 SGHNT and CDR2 YYREEE (reference sequence). In nucleotides, the CDR3 is TGTGCCAGCAGCGACGGGACTAGATGGACCGGGGAGCTGTTTTTT. This encodes CASSDGTRWTGELFF.